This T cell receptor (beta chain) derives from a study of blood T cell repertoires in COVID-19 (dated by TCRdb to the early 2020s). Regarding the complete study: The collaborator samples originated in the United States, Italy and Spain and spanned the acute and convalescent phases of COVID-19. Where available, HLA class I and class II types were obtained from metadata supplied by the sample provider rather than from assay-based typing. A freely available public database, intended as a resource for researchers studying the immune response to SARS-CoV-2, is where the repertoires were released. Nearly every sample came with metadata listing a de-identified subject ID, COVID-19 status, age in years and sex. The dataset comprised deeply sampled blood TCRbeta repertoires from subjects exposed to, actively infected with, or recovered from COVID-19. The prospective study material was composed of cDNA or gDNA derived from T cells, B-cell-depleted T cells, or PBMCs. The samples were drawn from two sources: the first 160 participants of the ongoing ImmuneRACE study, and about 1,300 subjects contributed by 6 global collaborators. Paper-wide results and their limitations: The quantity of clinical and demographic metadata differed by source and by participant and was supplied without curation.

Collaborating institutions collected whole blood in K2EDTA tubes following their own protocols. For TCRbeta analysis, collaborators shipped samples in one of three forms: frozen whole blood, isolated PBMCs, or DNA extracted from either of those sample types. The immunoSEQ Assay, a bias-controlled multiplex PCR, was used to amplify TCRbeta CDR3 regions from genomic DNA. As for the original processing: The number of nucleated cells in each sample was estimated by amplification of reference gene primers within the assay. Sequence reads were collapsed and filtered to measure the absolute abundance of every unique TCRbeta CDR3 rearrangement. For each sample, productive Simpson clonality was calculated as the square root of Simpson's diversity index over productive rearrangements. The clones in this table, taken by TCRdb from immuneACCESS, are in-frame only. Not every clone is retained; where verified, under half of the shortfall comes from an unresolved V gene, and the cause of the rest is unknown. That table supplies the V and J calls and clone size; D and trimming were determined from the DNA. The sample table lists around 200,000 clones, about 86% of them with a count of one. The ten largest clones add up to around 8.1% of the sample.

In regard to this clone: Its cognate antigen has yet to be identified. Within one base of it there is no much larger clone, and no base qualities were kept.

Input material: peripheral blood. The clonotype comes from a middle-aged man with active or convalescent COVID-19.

The CDR3 protein is CASSEPSRYQETQYF. DNA sequence: TGTGCCAGCAGTGAGCCTAGCAGGTACCAAGAGACCCAGTACTTC. Recombination joined TRBV6-1 with TRBJ2-5; TRBD2 is a possible D gene, resting on 5 matching bases. V is clipped by 3 bases and J by 0 bases, and the sequence between their germline boundaries is 11 bases long. The germline V gene gives CDR1 as MNHNS and CDR2 as SASEGT. Its CDR3 holds 15 amino acids, cysteine through phenylalanine. The DNA shown is the 45-base CDR3, in frame from base 1.